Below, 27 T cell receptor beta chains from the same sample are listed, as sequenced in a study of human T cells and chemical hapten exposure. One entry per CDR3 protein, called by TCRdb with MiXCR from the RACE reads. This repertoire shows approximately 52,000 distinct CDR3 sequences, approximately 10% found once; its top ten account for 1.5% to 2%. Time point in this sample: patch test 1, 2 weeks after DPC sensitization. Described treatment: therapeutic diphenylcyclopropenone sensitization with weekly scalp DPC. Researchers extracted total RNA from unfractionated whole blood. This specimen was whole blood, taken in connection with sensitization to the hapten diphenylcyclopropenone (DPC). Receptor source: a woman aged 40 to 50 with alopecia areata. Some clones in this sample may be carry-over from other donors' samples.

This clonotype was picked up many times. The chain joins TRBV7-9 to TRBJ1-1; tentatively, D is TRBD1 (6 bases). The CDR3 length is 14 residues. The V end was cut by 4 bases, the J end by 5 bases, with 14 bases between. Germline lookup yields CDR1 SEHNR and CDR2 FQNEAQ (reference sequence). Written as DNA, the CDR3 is TGTGCCAGCAGCTCGACAGGATGGGGTACTGAAGCTTTCTTT. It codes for CASSSTGWGTEAFF. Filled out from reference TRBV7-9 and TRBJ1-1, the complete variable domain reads DTGVSQNPRHKITKRGQNVTFRCDPISEHNRLYWYRQTLGQGPEFLTYFQNEAQLEKSRLLSDRFSAERPKGSFSTLEIQRTEQGDSAMYLCASSSTGWGTEAFFGQGTRLTVV.

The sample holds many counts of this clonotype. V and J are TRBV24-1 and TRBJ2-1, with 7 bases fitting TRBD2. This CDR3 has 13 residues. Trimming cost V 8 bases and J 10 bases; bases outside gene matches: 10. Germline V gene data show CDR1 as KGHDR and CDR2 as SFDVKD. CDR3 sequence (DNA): TGTGCCACCAAGCCGAGCGGGGACGTGGAGCAGTTCTTC. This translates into CATKPSGDVEQFF.

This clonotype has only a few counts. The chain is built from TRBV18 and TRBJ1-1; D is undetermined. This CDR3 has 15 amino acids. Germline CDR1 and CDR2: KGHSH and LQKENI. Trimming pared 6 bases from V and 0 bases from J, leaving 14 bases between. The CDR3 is CASSLSIGLNTEAFF. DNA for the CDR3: TGTGCCAGCTCCCTAAGTATCGGATTGAACACTGAAGCTTTCTTT.

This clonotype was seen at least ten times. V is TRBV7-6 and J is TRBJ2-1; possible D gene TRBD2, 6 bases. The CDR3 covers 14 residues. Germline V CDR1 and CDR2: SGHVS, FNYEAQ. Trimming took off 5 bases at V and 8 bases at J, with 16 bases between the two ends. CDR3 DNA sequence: TGTGCCAGCAGCATGGGACTGGGGGTGGATGAGCAGTTCTTC. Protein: CASSMGLGVDEQFF. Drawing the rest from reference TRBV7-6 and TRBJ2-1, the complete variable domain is GAGVSQSPRYKVTKRGQDVALRCDPISGHVSLYWYRQALGQGPEFLTYFNYEAQQDKSGLPNDRFSAERPEGSISTLTIQRTEQRDSAMYRCASSMGLGVDEQFFGPGTRLTVL.

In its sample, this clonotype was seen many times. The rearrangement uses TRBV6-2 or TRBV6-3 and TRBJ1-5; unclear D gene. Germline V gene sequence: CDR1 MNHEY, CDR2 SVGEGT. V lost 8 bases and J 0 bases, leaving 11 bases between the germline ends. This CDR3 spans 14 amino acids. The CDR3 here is CASGGGYSNQPQHF. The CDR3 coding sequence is TGTGCCAGCGGTGGAGGATATAGCAATCAGCCCCAGCATTTT.

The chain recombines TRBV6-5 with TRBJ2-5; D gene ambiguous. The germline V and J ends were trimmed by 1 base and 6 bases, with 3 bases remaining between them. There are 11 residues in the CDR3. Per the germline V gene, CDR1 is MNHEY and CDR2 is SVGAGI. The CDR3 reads CASSYLQTQYF. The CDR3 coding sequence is TGTGCCAGCAGTTACTTGCAGACCCAGTACTTC.

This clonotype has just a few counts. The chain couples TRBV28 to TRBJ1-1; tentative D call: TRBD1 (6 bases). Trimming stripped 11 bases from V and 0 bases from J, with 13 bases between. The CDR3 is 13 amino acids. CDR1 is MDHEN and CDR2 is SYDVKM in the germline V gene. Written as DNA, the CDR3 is TGTGCCGCCGAGGGGGGCTTGAACACTGAAGCTTTCTTT. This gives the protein CAAEGGLNTEAFF. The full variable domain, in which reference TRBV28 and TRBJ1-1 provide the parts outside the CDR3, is DVKVTQSSRYLVKRTGEKVFLECVQDMDHENMFWYRQDPGLGLRLIYFSYDVKMKEKGDIPEGYSVSREKKERFSLILESASTNQTSMYLCAAEGGLNTEAFFGQGTRLTVV.

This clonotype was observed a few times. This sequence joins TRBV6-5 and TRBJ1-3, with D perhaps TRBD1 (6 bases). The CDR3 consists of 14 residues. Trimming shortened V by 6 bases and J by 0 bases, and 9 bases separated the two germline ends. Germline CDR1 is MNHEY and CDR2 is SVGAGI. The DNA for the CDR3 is TGTGCCAGCAGGGGGGCCGGCTCTGGAAACACCATATATTTT. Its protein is CASRGAGSGNTIYF.

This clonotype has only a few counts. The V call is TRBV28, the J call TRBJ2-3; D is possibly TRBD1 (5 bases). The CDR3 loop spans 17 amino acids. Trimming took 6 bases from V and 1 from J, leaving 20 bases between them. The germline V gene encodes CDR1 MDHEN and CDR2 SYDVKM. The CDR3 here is CASSATGMVGGTDTQYF. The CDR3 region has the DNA TGTGCCAGCAGCGCAACAGGAATGGTTGGGGGCACAGATACGCAGTATTTT.

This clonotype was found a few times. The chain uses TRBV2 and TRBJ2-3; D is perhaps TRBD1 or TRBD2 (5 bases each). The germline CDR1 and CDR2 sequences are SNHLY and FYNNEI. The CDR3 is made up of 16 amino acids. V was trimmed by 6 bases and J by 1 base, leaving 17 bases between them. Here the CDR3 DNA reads TGTGCCAGCAGCCGCCTAGCCGGGGCTGGCACAGATACGCAGTATTTT. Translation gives CASSRLAGAGTDTQYF.

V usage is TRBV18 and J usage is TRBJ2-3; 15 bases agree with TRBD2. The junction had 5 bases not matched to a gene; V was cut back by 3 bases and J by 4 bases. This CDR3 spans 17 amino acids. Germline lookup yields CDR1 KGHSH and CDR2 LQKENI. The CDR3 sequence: CASSPGTSGRRADTQYF. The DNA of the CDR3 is TGTGCCAGCTCACCCGGGACTAGCGGGAGGAGGGCAGATACGCAGTATTTT.

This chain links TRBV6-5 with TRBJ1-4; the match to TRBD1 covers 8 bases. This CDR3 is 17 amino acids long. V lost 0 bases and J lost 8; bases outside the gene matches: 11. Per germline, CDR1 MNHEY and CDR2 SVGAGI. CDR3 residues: CASSYSSMGQGAEKLFF. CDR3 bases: TGTGCCAGCAGTTACTCGAGTATGGGGCAGGGGGCGGAAAAACTGTTTTTT.

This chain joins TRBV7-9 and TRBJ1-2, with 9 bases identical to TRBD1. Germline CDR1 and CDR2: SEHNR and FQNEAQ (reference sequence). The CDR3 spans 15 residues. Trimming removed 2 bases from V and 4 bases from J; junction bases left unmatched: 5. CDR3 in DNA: TGTGCCAGCAGCTTAACAGGGGGCGACAGCTATGGCTACACCTTC. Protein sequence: CASSLTGGDSYGYTF.

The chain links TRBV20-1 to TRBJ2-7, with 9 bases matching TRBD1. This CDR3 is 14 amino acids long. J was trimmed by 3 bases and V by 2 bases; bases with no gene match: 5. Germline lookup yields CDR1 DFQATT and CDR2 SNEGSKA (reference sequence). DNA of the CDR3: TGCAGTGCTAGAAGGACAGGGGTCCGCTACGAGCAGTACTTC. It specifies CSARRTGVRYEQYF.

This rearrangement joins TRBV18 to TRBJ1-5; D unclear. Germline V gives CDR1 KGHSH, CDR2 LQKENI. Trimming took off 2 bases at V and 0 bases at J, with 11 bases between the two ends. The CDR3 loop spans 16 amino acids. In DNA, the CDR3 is TGTGCCAGCTCACCAGTCCAGGAATATAGCAATCAGCCCCAGCATTTT. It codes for CASSPVQEYSNQPQHF.

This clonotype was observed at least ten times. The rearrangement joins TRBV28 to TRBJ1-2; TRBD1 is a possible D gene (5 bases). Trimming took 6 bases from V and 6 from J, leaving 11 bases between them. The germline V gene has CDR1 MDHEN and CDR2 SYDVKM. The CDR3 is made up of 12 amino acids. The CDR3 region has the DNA TGTGCCAGCAGCTCTGCGGGGCATGGCTACACCTTC. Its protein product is CASSSAGHGYTF.

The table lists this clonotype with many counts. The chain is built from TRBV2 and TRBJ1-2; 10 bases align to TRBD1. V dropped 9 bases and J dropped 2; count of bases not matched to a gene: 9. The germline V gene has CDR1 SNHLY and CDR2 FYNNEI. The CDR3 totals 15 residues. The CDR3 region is CARGTGAPQNYGYTF. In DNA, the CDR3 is TGTGCCAGAGGGACAGGGGCACCTCAGAACTATGGCTACACCTTC.

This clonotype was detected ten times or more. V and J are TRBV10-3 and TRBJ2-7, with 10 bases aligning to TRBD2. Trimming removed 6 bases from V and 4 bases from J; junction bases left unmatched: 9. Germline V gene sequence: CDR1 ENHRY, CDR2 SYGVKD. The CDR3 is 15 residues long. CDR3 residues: CAISPASGSRYEQYF. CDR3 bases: TGTGCCATCAGCCCCGCTAGCGGGAGTAGGTACGAGCAGTACTTC.

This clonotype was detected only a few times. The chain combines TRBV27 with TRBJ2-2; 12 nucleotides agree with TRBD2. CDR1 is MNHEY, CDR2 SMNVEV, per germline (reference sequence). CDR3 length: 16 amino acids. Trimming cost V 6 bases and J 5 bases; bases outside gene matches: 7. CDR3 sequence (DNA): TGTGCCAGCAGCATGACTAGCGGGAGAGATACCGGGGAGCTGTTTTTT. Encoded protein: CASSMTSGRDTGELFF.

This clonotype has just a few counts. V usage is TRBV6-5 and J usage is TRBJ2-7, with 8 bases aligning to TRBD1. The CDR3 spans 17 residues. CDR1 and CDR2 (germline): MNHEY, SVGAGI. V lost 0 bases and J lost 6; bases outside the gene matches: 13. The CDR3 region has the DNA TGTGCCAGCAGTTACTCGACAGGGGAATTTCCCCCCGTCGAGCAGTACTTC. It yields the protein CASSYSTGEFPPVEQYF.

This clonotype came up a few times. CDR3 residues: CASSYGRLQETQYF. The CDR3 coding sequence is TGTGCCAGCAGTTACGGTCGCCTCCAAGAGACCCAGTACTTC. This chain joins TRBV6-5 and TRBJ2-5; D not certain. The germline gives CDR1 MNHEY, CDR2 SVGAGI. This CDR3 has 14 amino acids. Trimming shortened V by 2 bases and J by 1 base, and 8 bases separated the two germline ends.

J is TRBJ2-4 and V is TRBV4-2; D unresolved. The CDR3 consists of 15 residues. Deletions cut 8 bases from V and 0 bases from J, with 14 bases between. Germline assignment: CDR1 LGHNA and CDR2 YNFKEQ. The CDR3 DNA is TGTGCCAGCCGCACATTAACTGGAGCCAAAAACATTCAGTACTTC. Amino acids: CASRTLTGAKNIQYF.

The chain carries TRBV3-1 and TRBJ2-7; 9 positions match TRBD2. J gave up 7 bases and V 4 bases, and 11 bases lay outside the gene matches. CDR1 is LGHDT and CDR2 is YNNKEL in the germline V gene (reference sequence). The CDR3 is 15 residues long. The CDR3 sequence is CASSRGVAGGLEQYF. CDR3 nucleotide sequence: TGTGCCAGCAGCCGCGGCGTTGCGGGGGGGCTTGAGCAGTACTTC.

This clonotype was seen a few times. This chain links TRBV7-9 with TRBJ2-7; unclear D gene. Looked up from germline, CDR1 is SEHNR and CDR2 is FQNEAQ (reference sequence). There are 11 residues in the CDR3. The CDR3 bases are TGTGCCAGCAGCCCGACAAAAAACGAGAACGTC. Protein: CASSPTKNENV.

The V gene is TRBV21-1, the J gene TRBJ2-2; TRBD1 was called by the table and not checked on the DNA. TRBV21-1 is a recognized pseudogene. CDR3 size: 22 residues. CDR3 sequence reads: CASSSLSKTPGQDQVGTGELFF. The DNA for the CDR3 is TGTGCCAGCAGCAGCCTCAGTAAGACCCCGGGACAGGACCAAGTAGGCACCGGGGAGCTGTTTTTT.

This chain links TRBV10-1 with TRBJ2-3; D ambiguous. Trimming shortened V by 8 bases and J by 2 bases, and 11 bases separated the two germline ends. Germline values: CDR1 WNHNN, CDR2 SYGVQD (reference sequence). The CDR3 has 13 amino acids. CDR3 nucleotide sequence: TGCGCCAGCGCCGACCTACACACAGATACGCAGTATTTT. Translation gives CASADLHTDTQYF.

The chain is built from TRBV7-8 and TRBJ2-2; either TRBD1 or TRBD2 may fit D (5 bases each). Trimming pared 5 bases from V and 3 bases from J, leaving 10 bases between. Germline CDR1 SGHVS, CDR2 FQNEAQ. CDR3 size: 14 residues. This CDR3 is CASSRDAHTGELFF. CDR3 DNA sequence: TGTGCCAGCAGCCGGGACGCCCACACCGGGGAGCTGTTTTTT. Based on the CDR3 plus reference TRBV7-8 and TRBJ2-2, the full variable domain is GAGVSQSPRYKVAKRGQDVALRCDPISGHVSLFWYQQALGQGPEFLTYFQNEAQLDKSGLPSDRFFAERPEGSVSTLKIQRTQQEDSAVYLCASSRDAHTGELFFGEGSRLTVL.